This passage covers 31 T cell receptor beta chains from one sample sequenced in a study of cytomegalovirus exposure and HLA in healthy donors. The primer mix had 60 Vbeta and 13 Jbeta primers. Data came from immunoSEQ multiplex PCR; TCRdb stores just in-frame clones and leaves some out. The sample has 50,000 or so clones, about 81% seen once. Sequencing used PBMCs. The source is a boy younger than 18 in good health and CMV-seropositive.

The chain joins TRBV5-6 to TRBJ2-3; TRBD2 matches at 8 bases. Looked up from germline, CDR1 is SGHDT and CDR2 is YYEEEE. V shed 0 bases and J 0 bases; nucleotides not matched to a gene: 0. The CDR3 has 15 residues. The DNA for the CDR3 is TGTGCCAGCAGCTTGGCTAGCGGGAGCACAGATACGCAGTATTTT. It translates to CASSLASGSTDTQYF.

The chain uses TRBV19 and TRBJ2-5; TRBD2 might be the D (6 bases). This CDR3 comprises 13 residues. The germline gives CDR1 LNHDA, CDR2 SQIVND (reference sequence). Trimming removed 3 bases at V and 4 bases at J, with 9 bases between. This CDR3 reads CASSIGGGETQYF. The CDR3 nucleotides are TGTGCCAGTAGTATCGGGGGTGGAGAGACCCAGTACTTC.

This clone was seen more than once but under ten times. CDR3: CASSLGDMSDTQYF. In nucleotides, the CDR3 is TGTGCCAGCAGCTTAGGGGACATGTCGGATACGCAGTATTTT. The V and J genes are TRBV7-2 and TRBJ2-3, with D possibly matching TRBD1 (6 bases). With 1 base removed from V and 6 bases from J, the gap between germline ends came to 11 bases. From germline, CDR1 is SGHTA and CDR2 FQGNSA. The length of the CDR3 is 14 residues.

The V call is TRBV27, the J call TRBJ1-6; a weak D match, TRBD1 (5 bases). Germline V gene sequence: CDR1 MNHEY, CDR2 SMNVEV (reference sequence). Between the trimmed V and J ends, which lost 2 bases and 9 bases, there was a span of 11 bases. The CDR3 totals 14 residues. In DNA form, the CDR3 reads TGTGCCAGCAGTTTAACCGGGACTGCTTCACCCCTCCACTTT. Protein sequence: CASSLTGTASPLHF.

This rearrangement joins TRBV5-6 to TRBJ1-6; D ambiguous. V was clipped by 2 bases and J by 9 bases, with 12 bases between them. CDR1 is SGHDT, CDR2 YYEEEE, per germline. This CDR3 region has 14 residues. In DNA, the CDR3 is TGTGCCAGCAGCTTAAGGCCGGCAGGTTCACCCCTCCACTTT. Residues: CASSLRPAGSPLHF.

This clone was detected once. This chain connects TRBV18 to TRBJ2-7; D is perhaps TRBD1 (6 bases). The CDR3 totals 14 residues. Germline CDR1 reads KGHSH; CDR2 reads LQKENI. The ends were cut back, 5 bases at V and 2 bases at J, with 13 bases in the middle. The CDR3 spells CASSARQDPYEQYF. CDR3 bases: TGTGCCAGCTCAGCTAGACAGGACCCCTACGAGCAGTACTTC.

This rearrangement joins TRBV2 to TRBJ2-5, with a possible D match to TRBD2 (5 bases). Germline CDR1 reads SNHLY; CDR2 reads FYNNEI. V lost 7 bases and J 5 bases, leaving 14 bases between the germline ends. This CDR3 is 13 amino acids long. CDR3 sequence: CASTEGILETQYF. CDR3 sequence (DNA): TGTGCCAGCACCGAGGGTATTCTGGAGACCCAGTACTTC.

A single count supports this clone. The chain uses TRBV11-2 and TRBJ2-2, with TRBD2 as a possible D gene (7 bases). Trimming cost V 0 bases and J 6 bases, with 17 bases left between them. The CDR3 is 17 amino acids. Germline V lookup: CDR1 SGHAT, CDR2 FQNNGV. This CDR3 is CASSLERWRGRSGELFF. Here the CDR3 DNA reads TGTGCCAGCAGCTTAGAGAGATGGCGGGGGCGGTCCGGGGAGCTGTTTTTT.

This chain links TRBV7-9 with TRBJ1-6, with 8 bases identical to TRBD1. In germline, CDR1 is SEHNR, CDR2 FQNEAQ (reference sequence). The ends lost 5 bases at V and 10 bases at J; junction bases unmatched: 10. The CDR3 is 15 amino acids. The CDR3 loop reads CASSEPTGGESPLHF. CDR3 sequence (DNA): TGTGCCAGCAGCGAACCCACAGGGGGTGAATCACCCCTCCACTTT.

In regard to this clone: In the same sample, other DNA sequences code for this CDR3. J is TRBJ1-1 and V is TRBV4-1, with TRBD1 as a possible D gene (5 bases). Per germline, CDR1 MGHRA and CDR2 YSYEKL. V was pared by 1 base and J by 4 bases, with 10 bases between. The CDR3 has 14 residues. CDR3 residues: CASSQGQGSTEAFF. The CDR3 DNA reads TGCGCCAGCAGCCAAGGTCAGGGAAGCACTGAAGCTTTCTTT.

The gene calls are TRBV25-1 and TRBJ1-3, with TRBD1 as a possible D gene (6 bases). Germline lookup yields CDR1 MGHDK and CDR2 SYGVNS. V lost 2 bases and J lost 0, with 11 bases in between. The CDR3 has 16 residues. The CDR3 is CASSENGQTSGNTIYF. The CDR3 DNA sequence: TGTGCCAGCAGTGAAAACGGACAGACCTCTGGAAACACCATATATTTT.

The rearrangement uses TRBV11-2 and TRBJ2-7; D is undetermined. The germline V and J ends were trimmed by 4 bases and 7 bases, with 8 bases remaining between them. The CDR3 loop spans 11 amino acids. CDR1 is SGHAT, CDR2 FQNNGV, per germline. As DNA, the CDR3 is TGTGCCAGCAGCTCGCCCCTAGAGCAGTACTTC. Translated: CASSSPLEQYF.

The rearrangement joins TRBV6-1 to TRBJ1-2; D is perhaps TRBD1 (5 bases). The CDR3 has 15 amino acids. V lost 5 bases and J 5 bases, leaving 18 bases between the germline ends. Per the germline V gene, CDR1 is MNHNS and CDR2 is SASEGT. CDR3 nucleotide sequence: TGTGCCAGCAGTTCTTTAGGGGAGGGAGATTATGGCTACACCTTC. Amino acids: CASSSLGEGDYGYTF.

The chain links TRBV7-2 to TRBJ2-1, with 9 bases matching TRBD1. The CDR3 has 15 amino acids. V gave up 5 bases and J gave up 8 bases; unmatched junction bases: 10. Germline assignment: CDR1 SGHTA and CDR2 FQGNSA. CDR3 nucleotide sequence: TGTGCCAGCAGCGAAGGGACAGGGAGGGAGGATGAGCAGTTCTTC. This encodes CASSEGTGREDEQFF. Using reference TRBV7-2 and TRBJ2-1 for the parts outside the CDR3, the full variable domain is GAGVSQSPSNKVTEKGKDVELRCDPISGHTALYWYRQSLGQGLEFLIYFQGNSAPDKSGLPSDRFSAERTGGSVSTLTIQRTQQEDSAVYLCASSEGTGREDEQFFGPGTRLTVL.

V and J are TRBV19 and TRBJ1-6; D is possibly TRBD1 (6 bases). The CDR3 has 12 amino acids. Germline values: CDR1 LNHDA, CDR2 SQIVND (reference sequence). V gave up 1 base and J gave up 12 bases, with 7 bases separating them. The CDR3 DNA follows: TGTGCCAGTAGTATAGCAGGGGTACCCCTCCACTTT. This gives the protein CASSIAGVPLHF.

This chain links TRBV4-1 with TRBJ2-2; D is uncertain. CDR1 is MGHRA, CDR2 YSYEKL, per germline. The CDR3 runs to 17 residues. V was trimmed by 0 bases and J by 5 bases, leaving 16 bases between them. The CDR3 DNA sequence: TGCGCCAGCAGCCAAGACAAAGGAAGGAGTTCTACCGGGGAGCTGTTTTTT. It encodes CASSQDKGRSSTGELFF.

V and J are TRBV7-9 and TRBJ1-2; 9 nucleotides line up with TRBD1. V lost 3 bases, J lost 6 bases, and 8 bases stayed unmatched. The germline V gene encodes CDR1 SEHNR and CDR2 FQNEAQ (reference sequence). The CDR3 contains 15 residues. CDR3 nucleotides: TGTGCCAGCAGCTTGCCTCCGGGACAGGGTAATGGCTACACCTTC. Its protein is CASSLPPGQGNGYTF.

The rearrangement links TRBV7-3 to TRBJ1-2, with a weak D call TRBD1 (6 bases). CDR3 length equals 17 residues. Germline assignment: CDR1 SGHTA and CDR2 FQGTGA. Trimming cost V 0 bases and J 3 bases, with 17 bases left between them. The CDR3 protein is CASSLTWLGGGDYGYTF. The CDR3 DNA reads as TGTGCCAGCAGCTTAACTTGGTTGGGCGGGGGCGACTATGGCTACACCTTC.

This chain connects TRBV7-9 to TRBJ2-1, with a weak D call TRBD1 (6 bases). This CDR3 is 14 amino acids long. Germline-derived CDR1 and CDR2 are SEHNR and FQNEAQ (reference sequence). Trimming removed 5 bases from V and 0 bases from J, with 8 bases in between. CDR3: CASSTGNSYNEQFF. The CDR3 bases are TGTGCCAGCAGCACAGGGAACTCCTACAATGAGCAGTTCTTC.

DNA for the CDR3: TGTGCCAGCAGCTTGACAAATCGCCCCTACGAGCAGTACTTC. It codes for CASSLTNRPYEQYF. J is TRBJ2-7 and V is TRBV5-4, with D unresolved. V was trimmed by 1 base and J by 2 bases, leaving 10 bases between them. The CDR3 consists of 14 residues. Germline V gene data show CDR1 as SGHNT and CDR2 as YYREEE (reference sequence). Full variable domain (missing parts from reference TRBV5-4 and TRBJ2-7): ETGVTQSPTHLIKTRGQQVTLRCSSQSGHNTVSWYQQALGQGPQFIFQYYREEENGRGNFPPRFSGLQFPNYSSELNVNALELDDSALYLCASSLTNRPYEQYFGPGTRLTVT.

The chain couples TRBV5-4 to TRBJ2-7; 7 bases fit TRBD1. V shed 3 bases and J 13 bases; nucleotides not matched to a gene: 7. Germline lookup yields CDR1 SGHNT and CDR2 YYREEE (reference sequence). The CDR3 loop spans 11 amino acids. The chain's CDR3 is CASSYGTEEYF. For the CDR3, the DNA is TGTGCCAGCAGCTATGGGACAGAGGAATACTTC.

The genes are TRBV10-2 and TRBJ1-5; D is unresolved. Germline V gene lookup returns CDR1 WSHSY and CDR2 SAAADI. Trimming shortened V by 4 bases and J by 9 bases, and 13 bases separated the two germline ends. This CDR3 is built from 13 residues. As DNA, the CDR3 is TGCGCCAGCAGTGGAGCAGGTCCCCCGCCCCAGCATTTT. Translating gives CASSGAGPPPQHF.

The gene calls are TRBV16 and TRBJ2-1; 8 bases agree with TRBD2. The CDR3 totals 16 residues. The germline CDR1 and CDR2 sequences are KGHSY and FQNENV. The junction had 13 bases not matched to a gene; V was cut back by 4 bases and J by 8 bases. The CDR3 sequence: CASSRPTAGGGDEQFF. CDR3 nucleotides: TGTGCCAGCAGCCGACCCACCGCGGGGGGAGGGGATGAGCAGTTCTTC.

This clone was seen once. The chain joins TRBV2 to TRBJ1-3, with TRBD1 matching 8 bases. After removal of 4 bases from V and 1 base from J, the junction contained 6 bases not matched to a gene. From germline, CDR1 is SNHLY and CDR2 FYNNEI. This CDR3 contains 16 residues. The CDR3 reads CASSVSRGHSGNTIYF. The CDR3 nucleotides read TGTGCCAGCAGTGTGTCCAGGGGGCATTCTGGAAACACCATATATTTT.

The J gene is TRBJ2-1, the V gene TRBV5-8; TRBD2 agrees at 9 bases. Germline trimming cut 5 bases from V and 4 bases from J; bases unmatched to any gene: 1. The CDR3 length is 13 residues. Germline loops: CDR1 SGHTS, CDR2 YDEGEE. CDR3 nucleotide sequence: TGTGCCAGCAGGACTAGCGGATACAATGAGCAGTTCTTC. It codes for CASRTSGYNEQFF.

The rearrangement links TRBV28 to TRBJ1-4; D is unresolved. V gave up 1 base and J gave up 7 bases, with 10 bases separating them. This CDR3 has 14 amino acids. Per the germline V gene, CDR1 is MDHEN and CDR2 is SYDVKM. The CDR3 DNA is TGTGCCAGCAGTTTATCTTTCAGTTTTGAAAAACTGTTTTTT. It is translated as CASSLSFSFEKLFF.

In this sample, this clone turned up a few times. The CDR3 loop is CASSGSGGFTEAFF. The CDR3, as DNA: TGCGCCAGCAGCGGCAGTGGAGGGTTTACTGAAGCTTTCTTT. The chain carries TRBV5-1 and TRBJ1-1; D call uncertain. Germline CDR1 reads SGHRS; CDR2 reads YFSETQ. Trimming left V 4 bases short and J 5 bases short, with 15 bases between. The CDR3 sequence is 14 residues long. Filled out from reference TRBV5-1 and TRBJ1-1, the complete variable domain reads KAGVTQTPRYLIKTRGQQVTLSCSPISGHRSVSWYQQTPGQGLQFLFEYFSETQRNKGNFPGRFSGRQFSNSRSEMNVSTLELGDSALYLCASSGSGGFTEAFFGQGTRLTVV.

V and J are TRBV4-1 and TRBJ2-5, with TRBD1 matching 12 bases. CDR3 size: 15 residues. The ends lost 4 bases at V and 11 bases at J; junction bases unmatched: 11. In germline, CDR1 is MGHRA, CDR2 YSYEKL. The CDR3 sequence is CASSPRDRGLREQYF. The CDR3 coding sequence is TGCGCCAGCAGCCCCCGGGACAGGGGGCTGAGAGAGCAGTACTTC.

The chain is built from TRBV2 and TRBJ1-5; D unclear. V gave up 6 bases and J gave up 7 bases, with 13 bases separating them. Germline V lookup: CDR1 SNHLY, CDR2 FYNNEI. The CDR3 is 13 residues long. The CDR3 coding sequence is TGTGCCAGCAGCGGCGTCCCGGGGCAGCCCCAGCATTTT. This gives the protein CASSGVPGQPQHF.

The chain employs TRBV6-4 and TRBJ2-3, with TRBD2 matching 11 bases. V lost 5 bases and J lost 3; bases outside the gene matches: 7. The CDR3 covers 16 residues. CDR1 and CDR2 from the germline V gene are MRHNA and SNTAGT. In DNA form, the CDR3 reads TGTGCCAGCAGTAACCCCGGGACTAGCGGAACAGATACGCAGTATTTT. Its translation is CASSNPGTSGTDTQYF.

This chain joins TRBV7-3 and TRBJ2-3; the match to TRBD2 covers 8 bases. This CDR3 is built from 15 residues. V dropped 7 bases and J dropped 1; count of bases not matched to a gene: 7. CDR1 is SGHTA, CDR2 FQGTGA, per germline. The CDR3 coding sequence is TGTGCCAGCAAATCGTCGCGGGGGGGCACAGATACGCAGTATTTT. This codes for CASKSSRGGTDTQYF.